This T cell receptor beta chain was observed in a study of CD4 T cells in relation to SARS-CoV-2 and coronaviruses. Study details: After roughly 9 days of antigen culture, PBMC TCR beta CDR3s were sequenced. Findings of the study overall: Crossreactivity was assessed only for spike protein, not other viral proteins. Each donor contributed either pre-pandemic or post-infection samples, not both.

Per the germline V gene, CDR1 is MNHEY and CDR2 is SVGEGT. V lost 6 bases, J lost 4 bases, and 7 bases stayed unmatched. The CDR3 contains 14 residues. The unexposed donors gave CD4+ T cells in about 2010-2019, prior to COVID-19. The cells were cultured for approximately ten days before CD4+ T cells were isolated. PBMCs were plated at some 2 million per well in IL-2-containing medium. TCRdb keeps only in-frame clones here, not all; method: immunoSEQ multiplex PCR. The repertoire holds about 24,000 clones, with more than 65% as singletons. In regard to this clone: Its antigen remains unidentified.

The sample was CD4+ T cells from PBMCs, cultured in vitro. The sequence came from a human donor in good health. The gene calls are TRBV6-2 or TRBV6-3 and TRBJ2-5; TRBD1 matches at 8 bases. The CDR3 reads CASSGQGLRETQYF. The DNA of the CDR3 is TGTGCCAGCAGCGGACAGGGATTACGAGAGACCCAGTACTTC.